These T cell receptor beta chains were read from a single sample in a study of shared clonotypes between healthy human individuals. TCRdb's table, derived via immunoSEQ multiplex PCR, lists solely in-frame clones and lacks some. This sample has around 560,000 clones, with approximately 95% found just once. What was sequenced was naive CD8+ T cells sorted from blood. Source of these receptors: a woman between 25 and 40 years old in good health. Each CDR3 is given with its conserved first and last residue. The D gene is left open where the match is weak. Expanded clones get a size class; other rows say once, few or many, or leave the size out.

cdr3_nt cdr3_aa v_call d_call clone_size j_call
TGCAGCGTAGACTCCTCCGCGACCGGGGAGCTGTTTTTT CSVDSSATGELFF TRBV29-1 - few TRBJ2-2
TGTGCCAGCAGTTCGTACCTAAATGAGCAGTTCTTC CASSSYLNEQFF TRBV27 - - TRBJ2-1
TGTGCCAGCAGCTTAGGACTAGCGGGAGGGCCATCCCCCGAGCAGTTCTTC CASSLGLAGGPSPEQFF TRBV13 TRBD2 - TRBJ2-1
TGTGCCAGCAGCCGATCTGGGACAGCGAACACTGAAGCTTTCTTT CASSRSGTANTEAFF TRBV9 TRBD1 - TRBJ1-1
TGTGCCAGCAGCTTGGCGAGGGGGTTGGGCAATCAGCCCCAGCATTTT CASSLARGLGNQPQHF TRBV5-6 - once TRBJ1-5
TGTGCCAGCAGTTTAGACAGGGATCAGCCCCAGCATTTT CASSLDRDQPQHF TRBV27 TRBD1 - TRBJ1-5
TGTGCCAGCAGCTCGACACAGGGACCTACCGGGGAGCTGTTTTTT CASSSTQGPTGELFF TRBV5-6 - - TRBJ2-2
TGTGCCTGGAGTGTGGGGGGTACCCATGAGCAGTTCTTC CAWSVGGTHEQFF TRBV30 - once TRBJ2-1
TGTGCCAGCGGACCCGGGACAGGCGCTTACGAGCAGTACTTC CASGPGTGAYEQYF TRBV7-6 TRBD1 - TRBJ2-7
TGCGCCAGCAGCCAAGACTATAGCGGGAGGGCCCCTTACGAGCAGTACTTC CASSQDYSGRAPYEQYF TRBV4-1 TRBD2 - TRBJ2-7
TGTGCCAGCAGTTTTGGAGGGAGCTACGAGCAGTACTTC CASSFGGSYEQYF TRBV27 - - TRBJ2-7
TGTGCCAGCAGCTTAGGGGGACAGGGAAACACCATATATTTT CASSLGGQGNTIYF TRBV7-9 TRBD1 once TRBJ1-3
TGTGCCAGCAGTGAGGGGAAGGGGCCCTACGAGCAGTACTTC CASSEGKGPYEQYF TRBV6-1 - - TRBJ2-7
TGTGCCAGCAGTCTCAGGGACGGGAACACTGAAGCTTTCTTT CASSLRDGNTEAFF TRBV27 - - TRBJ1-1
TGTGCCAGCAGTTCGGAGGGGAATCAGCCCCAGCATTTT CASSSEGNQPQHF TRBV27 - - TRBJ1-5
TGTGCCAGTAGTGAGGGGACGTCAAGCTCCTACGAGCAGTACTTC CASSEGTSSSYEQYF TRBV19 - - TRBJ2-7
TGCGCCAGCAGCGAGACAGGGGACGGGGAGCTGTTTTTT CASSETGDGELFF TRBV4-1 TRBD1 once TRBJ2-2
TGTGCCAGCAGCCCGGGACAGCGCACCTACGAGCAGTACTTC CASSPGQRTYEQYF TRBV13 TRBD1 - TRBJ2-7
TGTGCCAGCAGCTTAGAACGCGTTTTGTTGGAGCAGTACTTC CASSLERVLLEQYF TRBV7-8 - - TRBJ2-7
TGTGCCAGCAGTTTATTGGGTATCTCCTACGAGCAGTACTTC CASSLLGISYEQYF TRBV28 - once TRBJ2-7
TGTGCCAGCAGTTACCGGGGGGGACGCACAGATACGCAGTATTTT CASSYRGGRTDTQYF TRBV6-6 TRBD2 - TRBJ2-3
TGTGCCAGCAGTTCGACCTCTGACGGGGAGCTGTTTTTT CASSSTSDGELFF TRBV28 - - TRBJ2-2
TGTGCCAGCAGTTTATCGGCAGGGGAGAGCAATCAGCCCCAGCATTTT CASSLSAGESNQPQHF TRBV27 - once TRBJ1-5
TGTGCCAGCACCGACTCGGGTGAGCAGTTCTTC CASTDSGEQFF TRBV5-4 - - TRBJ2-1
TGTGCCAGCAGCAGGGACAGGGGAAACACTGAAGCTTTCTTT CASSRDRGNTEAFF TRBV7-9 TRBD1 - TRBJ1-1
TGTGCCAGCAGTTTAGGTCAGGGCTCTGGGGCCAACGTCCTGACTTTC CASSLGQGSGANVLTF TRBV27 - - TRBJ2-6
TGTGCCTGGAGTGTAAAGGTTCGGGGGACCACTAACTATGGCTACACCTTC CAWSVKVRGTTNYGYTF TRBV30 - - TRBJ1-2
TGTGCCATCACGGCAGACACGAACACTGAAGCTTTCTTT CAITADTNTEAFF TRBV10-3 - - TRBJ1-1
TGTGCCAGCAGCTCCCCCTTACAGGCCCAGCTAAATGGCTACACCTTC CASSSPLQAQLNGYTF TRBV28 - once TRBJ1-2
TGTGCCAGCAGTTATTCGATGGGGGCTAGAGCGGTTGAGCAGTACTTC CASSYSMGARAVEQYF TRBV27 - - TRBJ2-7
TGTGCCAGCAGTATCACTCGCCCCTATCAGGGGAAAAGGCACGAGCAGTACTTC CASSITRPYQGKRHEQYF TRBV2 - - TRBJ2-7
TGTGCCAGCGACGGGCAGGGGGCTAGCGATTGGGAGACCCAGTACTTC CASDGQGASDWETQYF TRBV7-9 TRBD1 - TRBJ2-5
TGTGCCAGTAGTATCTTAGGAACAGAGCCACTTAACTATGGCTACACCTTC CASSILGTEPLNYGYTF TRBV19 - - TRBJ1-2
TGCAGCGTTCTGGGACAGGGTGCTGGCAATCAGCCCCAGCATTTT CSVLGQGAGNQPQHF TRBV29-1 TRBD1 - TRBJ1-5
TGCGCCAGCAGCCAAGGTGGGGGGATCACAGATACGCAGTATTTT CASSQGGGITDTQYF TRBV4-1 - - TRBJ2-3
TGTGCCAGCAGTGCTCATAGCAATCAGCCCCAGCATTTT CASSAHSNQPQHF TRBV27 - - TRBJ1-5
TGTGCCAGTAGACTAGCGGGAGGATCCGGGGAGCTGTTTTTT CASRLAGGSGELFF TRBV19 TRBD2 few TRBJ2-2
TGTGCCAGCAGTTTCAGGGGCCCCTACGAGCAGTACTTC CASSFRGPYEQYF TRBV6-5 - - TRBJ2-7
TGTGCCAGTAGTATAGACGGGGAGGTGGATGAGCAGTTCTTC CASSIDGEVDEQFF TRBV19 - - TRBJ2-1
TGTGCCTGGACAGGGGGCACAAAGACGCTCTTT CAWTGGTKTLF TRBV30 TRBD1 few TRBJ1-1
TGTGCCAGCAGTACAGGACAGGGGGGACTGAGGGAGCAGTACTTC CASSTGQGGLREQYF TRBV13 TRBD1 - TRBJ2-7
TGTGCCAGCAGCTTACCCATGGGAGGACTTGAAGCTTTCTTT CASSLPMGGLEAFF TRBV13 - - TRBJ1-1
TGTGCCAGCAGTCCGCACCGGGACAGGGAGGGCTACACCTTC CASSPHRDREGYTF TRBV27 TRBD1 - TRBJ1-2
TGTGCCAGTGTTGGGACTTTCCCCTACGAGCAGTACTTC CASVGTFPYEQYF TRBV27 - - TRBJ2-7